Below, one T cell receptor beta chain is given with its context. The antigen remains undetermined. The sample comes from a study of cytomegalovirus exposure and HLA in healthy donors. Study-wide findings and caveats: Some TCR beta chains (around 160 of them) were listed as cytomegalovirus-associated. Reportedly, HLA-A and HLA-B alleles of most subjects were accurately predicted from TCR beta.

Germline CDR1 MNHEY, CDR2 SVGAGI. V shed 7 bases and J shed 8 bases, with 18 bases lying between them. This CDR3 region has 14 residues. The PCR used 60 Vbeta and 13 Jbeta primers. Generated by immunoSEQ multiplex PCR, the TCRdb table keeps only in-frame clones and is missing some. The sample records 100,000 to 150,000 clones, roughly three quarters being singletons. Specimen: PBMCs. The TCR was taken from a man aged 30 to 45 in good health and CMV-seropositive. The chain combines TRBV6-5 with TRBJ2-1; tentatively, D is TRBD1 (7 bases). CDR3 nucleotides: TGTGCCAGCACGACACCCGGAGGGGGCCATGAGCAGTTCTTC. Protein product: CASTTPGGGHEQFF.